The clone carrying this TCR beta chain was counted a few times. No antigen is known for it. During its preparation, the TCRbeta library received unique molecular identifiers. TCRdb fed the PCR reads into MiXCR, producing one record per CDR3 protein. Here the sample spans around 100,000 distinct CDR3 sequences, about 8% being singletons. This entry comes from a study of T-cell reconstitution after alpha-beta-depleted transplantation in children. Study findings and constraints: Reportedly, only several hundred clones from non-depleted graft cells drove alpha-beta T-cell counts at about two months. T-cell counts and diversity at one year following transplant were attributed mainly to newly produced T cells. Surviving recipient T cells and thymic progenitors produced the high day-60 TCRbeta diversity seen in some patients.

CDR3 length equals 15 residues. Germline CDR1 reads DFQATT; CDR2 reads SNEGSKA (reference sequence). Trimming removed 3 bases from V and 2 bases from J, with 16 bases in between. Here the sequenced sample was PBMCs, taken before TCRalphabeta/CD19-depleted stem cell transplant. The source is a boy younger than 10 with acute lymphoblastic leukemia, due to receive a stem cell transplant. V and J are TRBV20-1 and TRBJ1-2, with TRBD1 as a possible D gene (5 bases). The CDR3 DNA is TGCAGTGCTAGTCCGGGGGTGATAGGGAACTATGGCTACACCTTC. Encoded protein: CSASPGVIGNYGYTF.